A selection of T cell receptor beta chains follows, all from one sample in a study of T-cell memory formation after mild COVID-19. Using its own MiXCR run on the 5' RACE reads, TCRdb lists one record per CDR3 protein. The table has about 210,000 distinct CDR3 sequences, 25% to 35% seen once. Sequenced input: PBMCs or a T cell subset sorted from them (not recorded which). These receptors were taken from an adult woman who had mild COVID-19 (a few samples of this study predate the infection). Cell type and time point are not known. CDR3s leave out the opening cysteine and the closing phenylalanine or tryptophan. Fields, in order: CDR3 length, V gene, CDR3 protein.

13	TRBV7-3	ASSLMGTRTDTQY
12	TRBV25-1	ASSRAGGNYGYT
11	TRBV5-1	ASSLGTTDTQY
13	TRBV10-3	AISPSGGAGDTQY
11	TRBV3-1	ASSQDFGVGYT
14	TRBV5-5	ASSLGMGLAAYEQY
12	TRBV18	ASSPGVQQETQY
11	TRBV20-1	SARDGQGGGYT
13	TRBV30	AWRSDASSYNEQF
11	TRBV15	ATSTETNTEAF